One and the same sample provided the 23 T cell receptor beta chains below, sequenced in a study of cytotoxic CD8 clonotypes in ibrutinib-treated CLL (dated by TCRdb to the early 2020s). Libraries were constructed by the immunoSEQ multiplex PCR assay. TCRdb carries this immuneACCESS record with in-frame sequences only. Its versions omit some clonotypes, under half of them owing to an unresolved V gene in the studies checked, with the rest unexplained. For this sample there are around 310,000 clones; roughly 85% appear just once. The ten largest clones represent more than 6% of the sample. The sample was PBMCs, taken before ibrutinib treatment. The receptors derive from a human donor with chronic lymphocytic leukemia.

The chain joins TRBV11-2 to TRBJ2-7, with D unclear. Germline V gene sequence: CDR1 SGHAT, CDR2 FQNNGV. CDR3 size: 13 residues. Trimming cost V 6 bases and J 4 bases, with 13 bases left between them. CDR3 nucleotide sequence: TGTGCCAGCAGTCCTACCAAGTTATACGAGCAGTACTTC. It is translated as CASSPTKLYEQYF.

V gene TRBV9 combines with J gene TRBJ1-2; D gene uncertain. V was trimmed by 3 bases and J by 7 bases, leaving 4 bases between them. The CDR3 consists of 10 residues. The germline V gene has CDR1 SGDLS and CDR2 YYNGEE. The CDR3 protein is CASSGGGYTF. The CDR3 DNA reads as TGTGCCAGCAGCGGCGGTGGCTACACCTTC.

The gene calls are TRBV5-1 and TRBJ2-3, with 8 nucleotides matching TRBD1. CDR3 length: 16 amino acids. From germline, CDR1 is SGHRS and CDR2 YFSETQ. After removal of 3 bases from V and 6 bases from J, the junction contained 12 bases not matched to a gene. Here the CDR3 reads CASSWTGRVIKDTQYF. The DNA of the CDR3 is TGCGCCAGCAGCTGGACAGGGCGGGTTATCAAGGATACGCAGTATTTT.

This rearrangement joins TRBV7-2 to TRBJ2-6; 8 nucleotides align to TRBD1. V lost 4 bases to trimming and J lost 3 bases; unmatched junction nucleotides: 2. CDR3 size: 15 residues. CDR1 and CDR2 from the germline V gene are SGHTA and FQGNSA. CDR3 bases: TGTGCCAGCAGCTCCAGGGGGCTTGGGGCCAACGTCCTGACTTTC. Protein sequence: CASSSRGLGANVLTF.

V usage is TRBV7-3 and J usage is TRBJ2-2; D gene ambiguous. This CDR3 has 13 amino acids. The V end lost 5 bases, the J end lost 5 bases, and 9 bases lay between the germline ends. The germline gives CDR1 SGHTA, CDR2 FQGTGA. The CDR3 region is CASSRDITGELFF. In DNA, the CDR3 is TGTGCCAGCAGCCGTGACATAACCGGGGAGCTGTTTTTT.

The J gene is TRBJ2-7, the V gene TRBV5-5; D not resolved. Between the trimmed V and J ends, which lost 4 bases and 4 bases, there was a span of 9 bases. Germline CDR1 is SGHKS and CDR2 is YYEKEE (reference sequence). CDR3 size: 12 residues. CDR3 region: CASSPRAYEQYF. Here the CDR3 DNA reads TGTGCCAGCAGCCCCCGGGCGTACGAGCAGTACTTC.

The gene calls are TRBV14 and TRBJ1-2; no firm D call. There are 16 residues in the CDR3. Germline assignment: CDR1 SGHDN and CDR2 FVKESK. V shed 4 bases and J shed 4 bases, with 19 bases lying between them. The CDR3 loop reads CASSPRLRTVSYGYTF. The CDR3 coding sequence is TGTGCCAGCAGCCCCCGGCTTAGGACTGTCAGCTATGGCTACACCTTC.

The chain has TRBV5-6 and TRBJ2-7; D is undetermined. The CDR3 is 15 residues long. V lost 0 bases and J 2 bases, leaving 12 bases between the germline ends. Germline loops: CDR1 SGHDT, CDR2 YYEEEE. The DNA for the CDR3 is TGTGCCAGCAGCTTGGTCAGGCTCAGAACCTACGAGCAGTACTTC. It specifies CASSLVRLRTYEQYF.

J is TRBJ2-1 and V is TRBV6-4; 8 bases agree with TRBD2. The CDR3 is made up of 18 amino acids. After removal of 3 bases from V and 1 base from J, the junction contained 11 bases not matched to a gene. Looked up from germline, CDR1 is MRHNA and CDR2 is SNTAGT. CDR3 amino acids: CASSEFFSGIGSYNEQFF. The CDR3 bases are TGTGCCAGCAGTGAGTTTTTTAGCGGGATAGGGTCCTACAATGAGCAGTTCTTC.

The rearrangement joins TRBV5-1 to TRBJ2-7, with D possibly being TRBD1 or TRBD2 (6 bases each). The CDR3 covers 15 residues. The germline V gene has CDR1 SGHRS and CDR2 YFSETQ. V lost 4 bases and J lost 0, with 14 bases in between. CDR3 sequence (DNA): TGCGCCAGCAGCCCCGACGGGGGCGCCTCCTACGAGCAGTACTTC. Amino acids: CASSPDGGASYEQYF.

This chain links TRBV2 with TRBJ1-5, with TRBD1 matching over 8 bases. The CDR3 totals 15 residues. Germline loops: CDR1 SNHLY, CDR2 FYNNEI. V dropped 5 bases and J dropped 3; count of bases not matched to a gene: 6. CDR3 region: CASSQQGVDNQPQHF. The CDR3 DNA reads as TGTGCCAGCAGTCAACAGGGGGTAGACAATCAGCCCCAGCATTTT. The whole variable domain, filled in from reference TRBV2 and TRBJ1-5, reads EPEVTQTPSHQVTQMGQEVILRCVPISNHLYFYWYRQILGQKVEFLVSFYNNEISEKSEIFDDQFSVERPDGSNFTLKIRSTKLEDSAMYFCASSQQGVDNQPQHFGDGTRLSIL.

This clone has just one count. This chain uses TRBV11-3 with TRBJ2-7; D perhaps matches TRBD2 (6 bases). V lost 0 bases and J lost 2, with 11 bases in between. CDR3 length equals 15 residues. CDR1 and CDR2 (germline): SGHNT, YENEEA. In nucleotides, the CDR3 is TGTGCCAGCAGCTTAGACGGGACTGCCACCTACGAGCAGTACTTC. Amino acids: CASSLDGTATYEQYF.

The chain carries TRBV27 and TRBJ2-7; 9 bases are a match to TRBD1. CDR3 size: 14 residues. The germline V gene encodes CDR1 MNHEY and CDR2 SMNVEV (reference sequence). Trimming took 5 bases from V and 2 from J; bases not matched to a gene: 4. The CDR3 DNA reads TGTGCCAGCAGTACGGACAGGGGCCCCTACGAGCAGTACTTC. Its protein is CASSTDRGPYEQYF.

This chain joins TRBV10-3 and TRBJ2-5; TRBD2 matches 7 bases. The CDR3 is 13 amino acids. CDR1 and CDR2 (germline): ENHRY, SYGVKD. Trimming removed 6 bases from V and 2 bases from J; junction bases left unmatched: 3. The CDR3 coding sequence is TGTGCCATCAGAGCTAGCGGACAAGAGACCCAGTACTTC. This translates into CAIRASGQETQYF.

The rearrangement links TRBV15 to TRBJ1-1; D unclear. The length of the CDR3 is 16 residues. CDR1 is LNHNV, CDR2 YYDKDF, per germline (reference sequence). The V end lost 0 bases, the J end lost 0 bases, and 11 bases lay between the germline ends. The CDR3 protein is CATSRDLASMNTEAFF. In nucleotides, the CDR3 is TGTGCCACCAGCAGAGATTTGGCAAGTATGAACACTGAAGCTTTCTTT.

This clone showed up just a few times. CDR3 sequence: CASSTYQETQYF. Written as DNA, the CDR3 is TGTGCCAGCAGCACCTACCAAGAGACCCAGTACTTC. This chain uses TRBV7-2 with TRBJ2-5; no clear D gene. This CDR3 is 12 amino acids long. V gave up 5 bases and J gave up 0 bases, with 4 bases separating them. Per germline, CDR1 SGHTA and CDR2 FQGNSA.

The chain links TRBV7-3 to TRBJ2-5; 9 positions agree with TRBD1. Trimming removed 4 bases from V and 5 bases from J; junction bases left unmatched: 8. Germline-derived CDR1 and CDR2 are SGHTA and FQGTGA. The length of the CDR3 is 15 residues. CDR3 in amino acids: CASSCPRDRVETQYF. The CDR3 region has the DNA TGTGCCAGCAGCTGCCCTCGGGACAGGGTTGAGACCCAGTACTTC.

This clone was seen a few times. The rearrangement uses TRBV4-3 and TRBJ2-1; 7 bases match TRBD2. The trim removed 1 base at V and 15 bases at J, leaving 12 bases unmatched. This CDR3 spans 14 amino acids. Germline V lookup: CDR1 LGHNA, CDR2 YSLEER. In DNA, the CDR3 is TGCGCCAGCAGCCAAGGAAGTAGCGGGTTTGGCCCGTTCTTC. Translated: CASSQGSSGFGPFF.

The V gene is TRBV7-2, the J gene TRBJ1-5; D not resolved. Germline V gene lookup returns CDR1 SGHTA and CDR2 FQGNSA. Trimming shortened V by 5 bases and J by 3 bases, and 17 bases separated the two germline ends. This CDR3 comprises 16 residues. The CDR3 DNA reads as TGTGCCAGCAGCCCCCGGGTAGGGATTCCCAATCAGCCCCAGCATTTT. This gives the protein CASSPRVGIPNQPQHF.

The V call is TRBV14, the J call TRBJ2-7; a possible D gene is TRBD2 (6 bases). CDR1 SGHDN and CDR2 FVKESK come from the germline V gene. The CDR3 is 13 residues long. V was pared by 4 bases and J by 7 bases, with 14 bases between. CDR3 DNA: TGTGCCAGCAGCCGGGACTTCCTGGGGGAGCAGTACTTC. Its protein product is CASSRDFLGEQYF.

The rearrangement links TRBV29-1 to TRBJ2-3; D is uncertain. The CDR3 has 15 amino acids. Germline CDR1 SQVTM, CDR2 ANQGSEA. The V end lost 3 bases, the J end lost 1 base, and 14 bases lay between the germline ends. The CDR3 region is CSVDTSGSGTDTQYF. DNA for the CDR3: TGCAGCGTTGATACTTCGGGTTCCGGCACAGATACGCAGTATTTT.

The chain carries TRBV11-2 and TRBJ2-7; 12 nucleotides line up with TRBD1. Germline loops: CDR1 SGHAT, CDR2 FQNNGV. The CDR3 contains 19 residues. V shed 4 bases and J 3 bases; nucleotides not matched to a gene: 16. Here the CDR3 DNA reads TGTGCCAGCAGCTCCCTCAGAGGGGGACAGGGGGCGAACTTCTACGAGCAGTACTTC. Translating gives CASSSLRGGQGANFYEQYF.

The CDR3 region is CASSYRSWRTGKNTGELFF. As DNA, the CDR3 is TGTGCCAGCAGCTACCGGAGTTGGCGGACAGGGAAGAACACCGGGGAGCTGTTTTTT. The gene calls are TRBV11-2 and TRBJ2-2; 8 nucleotides align to TRBD1. V was pared by 4 bases and J by 1 base, with 14 bases of the junction left unmatched. The CDR3 is 19 residues long. Germline lookup yields CDR1 SGHAT and CDR2 FQNNGV.